This T cell receptor (beta chain) is from a study of identical twins. Regarding the study as a whole: Invariant MAIT and iNKT cells may have partly biased zero-insertion analyses.

Comments on this clonotype: Its matching antigen is unknown.

All donors were healthy Caucasians. TCRdb reanalysed the 5' RACE reads using MiXCR and keeps one entry per CDR3 protein. Counted here are around 960,000 distinct CDR3 sequences, roughly an eighth occurring once; the ten biggest clones make up about 1.5%. CDR3 length: 11 amino acids. The germline gives CDR1 KGHDR, CDR2 SFDVKD. The V end was cut by 11 bases, the J end by 11 bases, with 16 bases between. The data also belong to a second study, concerning yellow fever vaccine responses in identical twins.

This sequence was found in a young woman in good health. The chain has TRBV24-1 and TRBJ2-3; the D is unclear. The sequenced sample consisted of PBMCs. The CDR3 protein is CAIATGSMQYF. The CDR3 DNA is TGTGCCATCGCCACGGGTTCTATGCAGTATTTT.